Sequencing of this TCR beta chain was carried out in a study of T cells in Graves' hyperthyroidism and ophthalmopathy (dated by TCRdb to between 2017 and 2020). At the level of the whole study: Peripheral blood samples were taken at initial diagnosis, before any treatment was given. Following sampling, methimazole starting at 30 mg daily was given to hyperthyroidism patients, and high-dose intravenous methylprednisolone was given to ophthalmopathy patients. To identify distinguishing TCR V-J signatures, a discovery cohort of roughly 100 patients was used, comprising some 45 with Graves' ophthalmopathy and around 60 with stable Graves' hyperthyroidism. According to the paper, TCR Vbeta CDR3 sequencing was carried out on 135 peripheral blood samples, which came from 40 to 45 ophthalmopathy, under 80 hyperthyroidism and around 17 progressor patients. Prospective prediction of ophthalmopathy was tested in an independent validation cohort of under 20 hyperthyroidism patients and 15 to 17 patients who later progressed to ophthalmopathy. Thyroid tissue and blood T-cell repertoires from roughly six Graves' hyperthyroidism patients were also compared in the study. The 75 to 100 discovery patients were randomly split 7:3 into training and test sets.

A remark on this clonotype: Its recognized antigen is unknown. This may be a read error, as it is one base from a much larger clone. A read error is likely, as this CDR3 ends without the conserved phenylalanine or tryptophan.

Stable Graves' hyperthyroidism was defined as the absence of progression to ophthalmopathy over 18 months of follow-up. The hyperthyroidism patients were between 18 and 65 years old and newly diagnosed, with a disease duration of less than 2 months. Any patient with an uncontrolled infection, another autoimmune disease, pregnancy or lactation was excluded. Diagnoses were established on the basis of clinical symptoms, serum thyroxine and TRAb, thyroid ultrasound, and orbital computed tomography. Ficoll-Paque density gradient centrifugation was used to isolate PBMCs from about 10 ml of fresh peripheral blood. Total RNA was extracted with Trizol reagent, and quality was checked on an Agilent 2100 Bioanalyzer. Trimming removed 3 bases from V and 3 bases from J; the gene matches leave 8 bases unexplained. The CDR3 region is 18 residues in length, termini included. Only the CDR3 portion is preserved as DNA: 54 bases, with reading frame beginning at the first base. The germline V gene sets CDR1 to MDHEN and CDR2 to SYDVKM.

Results and caveats for the whole study, not just this receptor: In validation, the model predicted progression to ophthalmopathy a median of roughly 6.2 months before onset, with 70% to 71% sensitivity and roughly 77% specificity. In cross-validation, a model built on a 13 V-J signature told ophthalmopathy apart from stable hyperthyroidism with 85% to 90% sensitivity and 81% to 82% specificity, and in testing the same model reached 80%/75%. No statistical method was used to fix the sample size in advance, and group allocation was not hidden from the investigators. Blood samples also contained most of the expanded thyroid clonotypes (frequency above 0.001), which suggests that blood repertoires may reflect thyroid immune responses.

Amplification of TCR beta CDR3 regions was carried out from RNA transcripts. The TCR CDR3 was subjected to a first round of RT-PCR using the HTBI primer set and the Qiagen OneStep RT-PCR kit. A second multiplex PCR round built the libraries, followed by size selection and purification. The libraries were sequenced on an Illumina HiSeq2000 using paired-end 100 bp reads. The study's own analysis went as follows. Raw data were processed with SOAPnuke, discarding reads with adapters, uncalled bases, mean Phred below 15, or no exact constant-primer or identifier match. COPE v1.2.5 was used to merge the high-quality paired reads, and each unique nucleotide sequence was defined as a clonotype. MiTCR v1.1 was used to align the clonotypes against IMGT TRBV, TRBD and TRBJ reference segments. The analysis included only V-J combinations with a frequency above 0.0001, which together covered more than 99% of the repertoires. A TCS score was defined as the ratio between F50 (clonal expansion) and ExV (chaos), using BLOSUM62-based TCRdist between CDR3 peptides within each V-J. Welch's t-statistics and random forest reduced approximately 520 V-J features to fewer than 15, which were used in a naive Bayes classifier (R e1071). The public reads were reprocessed in TCRdb via fastp at Q25 and MiXCR, keeping in-frame beta chains. Each CDR3 protein gets just one entry, which takes the most common genes and DNA from the rows behind it. The V and J calls and clone size are TCRdb's, not the authors'. The sample table lists fewer than 400,000 distinct CDR3 sequences, approximately 16% of them with a count of one. The top ten constitute 33% of the sample.

The rearrangement joined TRBV28 to TRBJ2-2, with 12 bases in between that match TRBD2. This TCR was sampled from a young man with Graves' hyperthyroidism. Material: blood. Here is the DNA: TGTGCCAGCAGTTTCTCCCTAGCGGGAGGGGGGGACACCGGGGAGCTGTTTTCT. It specifies CASSFSLAGGGDTGELFS.